This is a list of T cell receptor beta chains from one sample in a study of shared clonotypes between healthy human individuals. The repertoire was sequenced with immunoSEQ multiplex PCR; TCRdb's copy has only in-frame clones and lacks some. Of hundreds of thousands of clones listed, approximately 96% are singletons. The sample taken for sequencing was naive CD8+ T cells sorted from blood. Every receptor here comes from a woman aged 25 to 39 in good health. CDR3s include the opening cysteine and the closing phenylalanine or tryptophan. A D gene is named only where the DNA matches it firmly. Part of the rows lack a size; the others show once, few, many or a class for expanded clones.

TGTGCCAGCAGCTTGGGACACACTGAAGCTTTCTTT,CASSLGHTEAFF,.,TRBV5-6,TRBJ1-1,.
TGTGCCAGCAGTTTAGGGTTAGCCGGGACCCAGTACTTC,CASSLGLAGTQYF,.,TRBV27,TRBJ2-5,.
TGTGCCAGCTCCACCCCTCCGGGCACTGAAGCTTTCTTT,CASSTPPGTEAFF,.,TRBV27,TRBJ1-1,.
TGTGCCAGCAGCTTGGCGGACAGAGCGAACACTGAAGCTTTCTTT,CASSLADRANTEAFF,.,TRBV5-8,TRBJ1-1,.
TGTGCCAGCAGCTCACCGGGGAGGGGAGAGACCCAGTACTTC,CASSSPGRGETQYF,.,TRBV5-6,TRBJ2-5,TRBD2
TGTGCCAGCACAACGGGGAGGACTGAAGCTTTCTTT,CASTTGRTEAFF,.,TRBV28,TRBJ1-1,.
TGCGCCAGCTTCAGGACTAGCGGGGATTACAATGAGCAGTTCTTC,CASFRTSGDYNEQFF,.,TRBV5-1,TRBJ2-1,TRBD2
TGTGCCAGCAGCTTAAGGGGCCTCAGGGCGTCTTCTGGGGCCAACGTCCTGACTTTC,CASSLRGLRASSGANVLTF,once,TRBV13,TRBJ2-6,.
TGTGCCAGCAGACTCGGGAGCAGCTCCTACAATGAGCAGTTCTTC,CASRLGSSSYNEQFF,.,TRBV2,TRBJ2-1,.
TGTGCCAGTATAGGGGTAACTGAAGCTTTCTTT,CASIGVTEAFF,.,TRBV19,TRBJ1-1,.
TGTGCCAGCAGCTGGGGGACAGGGGGCGAGCAGTACTTC,CASSWGTGGEQYF,few,TRBV5-6,TRBJ2-7,TRBD1
TGTGCCAGCAGCTTACTTAGTCTCCAGTATAACTATGGCTACACCTTC,CASSLLSLQYNYGYTF,.,TRBV7-9,TRBJ1-2,.